This T cell receptor (beta chain) was obtained from a study of blood T cell repertoires in COVID-19. Overall study context: Collection of acute and convalescent COVID-19 samples took place in the United States, Italy and Spain. Sample material is recorded as cDNA or gDNA derived from T cells, B-cell-depleted T cells, or PBMCs.

Authors' analysis steps: Amplifying reference gene primers gave estimates of nucleated cell counts. TCRdb's copy holds only in-frame clones and misses some; the assay was immunoSEQ multiplex PCR. V and J calls plus clone size are reproduced from that table; the DNA served to infer D and trimming. The sample has about 160,000 clones; around 92% are singletons. The CDR3 consists of 16 residues. Germline CDR1 MNHEY, CDR2 SMNVEV (reference sequence). V was clipped by 5 bases and J by 3 bases; unmatched bases: 3. This receptor was obtained from a man between 25 and 39 years old with COVID-19, enrolled during active disease. The specimen sequenced was peripheral blood. The rearrangement joins TRBV27 to TRBJ2-1; 14 bases map to TRBD2. In DNA, the CDR3 is TGTGCCAGCAGTGACGGGACTAGCGGGAGCTACAATGAGCAGTTCTTC. Its protein product is CASSDGTSGSYNEQFF.